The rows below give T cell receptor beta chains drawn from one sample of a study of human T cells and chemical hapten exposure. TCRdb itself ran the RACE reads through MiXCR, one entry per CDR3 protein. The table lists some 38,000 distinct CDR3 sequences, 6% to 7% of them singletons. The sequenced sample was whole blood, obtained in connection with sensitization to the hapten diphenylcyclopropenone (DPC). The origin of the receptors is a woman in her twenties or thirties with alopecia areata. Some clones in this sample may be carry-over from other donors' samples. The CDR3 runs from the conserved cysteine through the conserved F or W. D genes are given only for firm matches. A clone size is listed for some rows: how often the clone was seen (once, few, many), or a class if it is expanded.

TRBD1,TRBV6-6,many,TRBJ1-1,CASSLFRGRMNTEAFF,TGTGCCAGCAGTTTATTCAGGGGGCGCATGAACACTGAAGCTTTCTTT
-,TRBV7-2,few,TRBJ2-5,CASSLAGKQETQYF,TGTGCCAGCAGCTTAGCGGGTAAACAAGAGACCCAGTACTTC
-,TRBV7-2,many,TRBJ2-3,CASSLDQAMFTDTQYF,TGTGCCAGCAGCTTAGACCAGGCAATGTTCACAGATACGCAGTATTTT
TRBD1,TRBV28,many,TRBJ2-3,CASSPGQGLSNTQYF,TGTGCCAGCAGCCCCGGACAGGGGTTGTCAAATACGCAGTATTTT
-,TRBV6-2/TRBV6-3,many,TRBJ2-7,CASRRPGSYEQYF,TGTGCCAGCAGACGCCCCGGGTCGTACGAGCAGTACTTC
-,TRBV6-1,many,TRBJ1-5,CASEGWGNQPQHF,TGTGCCAGCGAGGGATGGGGCAATCAGCCCCAGCATTTT
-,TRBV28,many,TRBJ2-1,CASSSTNGGYNEQFF,TGTGCCAGCAGTTCGACTAATGGCGGGTACAATGAGCAGTTCTTC
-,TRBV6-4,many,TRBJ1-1,CASSEHDSDTEAFF,TGTGCCAGCAGTGAACACGATTCGGACACTGAAGCTTTCTTT
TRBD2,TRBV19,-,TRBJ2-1,CASSIPSGGRNEQFF,TGTGCCAGTAGTATACCTAGCGGGGGTCGGAATGAGCAGTTCTTC
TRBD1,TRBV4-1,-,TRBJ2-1,CASGQDSGQGLYNEQFF,TGCGCCAGCGGCCAAGATTCCGGACAGGGGCTGTACAATGAGCAGTTCTTC
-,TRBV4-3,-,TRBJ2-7,CASSQEGGAAYEQYF,TGCGCCAGCAGCCAAGAGGGGGGAGCCGCCTACGAGCAGTACTTC
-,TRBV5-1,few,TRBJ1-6,CASRPQGENSPLHF,TGCGCCAGCAGACCACAGGGAGAGAATTCACCCCTCCACTTT
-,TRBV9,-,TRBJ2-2,CASSVRSGADTGELFF,TGTGCCAGCAGCGTTCGATCCGGGGCAGACACCGGGGAGCTGTTTTTT
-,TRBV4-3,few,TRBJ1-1,CASSQDGTAGEAFF,TGCGCCAGCAGCCAAGACGGGACGGCCGGTGAAGCTTTCTTT
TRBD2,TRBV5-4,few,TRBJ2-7,CASSLDGGDEQYF,TGTGCCAGCAGCCTCGATGGGGGGGACGAGCAGTACTTC
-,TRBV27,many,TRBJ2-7,CASSTTGLTSYEQYF,TGTGCCAGCAGTACTACAGGGCTGACCTCCTACGAGCAGTACTTC
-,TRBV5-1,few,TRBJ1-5,CASSLGDLPGQPQHF,TGCGCCAGCAGCTTAGGCGATCTGCCGGGTCAGCCCCAGCATTTT
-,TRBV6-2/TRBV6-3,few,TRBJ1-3,CASRATERNTIYF,TGTGCCAGCAGAGCGACGGAACGAAACACCATATATTTT
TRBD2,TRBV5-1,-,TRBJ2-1,CASSLGRGGRNEQFF,TGCGCCAGCAGCTTAGGCCGGGGGGGTCGCAATGAGCAGTTCTTC
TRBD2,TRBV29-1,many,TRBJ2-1,CSVEGGGAYEQFF,TGCAGCGTTGAGGGCGGGGGGGCCTATGAGCAGTTCTTC
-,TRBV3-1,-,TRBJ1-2,CASSRGVDYGYTF,TGTGCCAGCAGCCGGGGGGTCGACTATGGCTACACCTTC
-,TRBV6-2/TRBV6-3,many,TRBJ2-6,CASSLANVLTF,TGTGCCAGCAGTCTAGCCAACGTCCTGACTTTC
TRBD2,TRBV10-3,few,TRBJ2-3,CAISEETSGGLGDTQYF,TGTGCCATCAGTGAGGAGACTAGCGGGGGATTGGGAGATACGCAGTATTTT
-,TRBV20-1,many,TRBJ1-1,CSARRQGRVTEAFF,TGCAGTGCTAGAAGGCAGGGGCGGGTCACTGAAGCTTTCTTT
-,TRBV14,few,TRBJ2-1,CASSRPGRALGEQFF,TGTGCCAGCAGCCGGCCAGGGCGAGCACTCGGAGAGCAGTTCTTC
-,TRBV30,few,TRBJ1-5,CAWSVGGDQPQHF,TGTGCCTGGAGTGTAGGGGGGGATCAGCCCCAGCATTTT
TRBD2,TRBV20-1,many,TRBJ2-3,CSAGLAISTDTQYF,TGCAGTGCGGGACTAGCGATTAGCACAGATACGCAGTATTTT
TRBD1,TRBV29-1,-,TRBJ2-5,CSVTGGNYEETQYF,TGCAGCGTAACAGGGGGGAATTACGAAGAGACCCAGTACTTC
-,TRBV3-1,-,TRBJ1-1,CASSQDSSTEAFF,TGTGCCAGCAGCCAAGATAGTTCCACTGAAGCTTTCTTT
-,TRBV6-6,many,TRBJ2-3,CASSSWTPTQYF,TGTGCCAGCAGTTCTTGGACTCCTACGCAGTATTTT
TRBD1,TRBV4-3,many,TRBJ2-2,CASSQETGRTGELFF,TGCGCCAGCAGCCAAGAGACAGGGCGGACCGGGGAGCTGTTTTTT
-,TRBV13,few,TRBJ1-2,CASSRDPSLYGYTF,TGTGCCAGCAGCCGGGATCCCAGTCTCTATGGCTACACCTTC
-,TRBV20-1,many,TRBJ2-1,CSARGGGGQNNEQFF,TGCAGTGCTAGAGGGGGCGGGGGCCAGAACAATGAGCAGTTCTTC
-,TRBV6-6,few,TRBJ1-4,CASSPGTPNEKLFF,TGTGCCAGCAGTCCCGGGACACCGAATGAAAAACTGTTTTTT
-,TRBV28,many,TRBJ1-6,CASRLSWDTNNSPLHF,TGTGCCAGCAGGCTTTCCTGGGACACGAATAATTCACCCCTCCACTTT
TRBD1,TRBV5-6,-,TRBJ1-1,CASSLPGQGAFLNTEAFF,TGTGCCAGCAGCTTACCGGGACAGGGGGCTTTCTTGAACACTGAAGCTTTCTTT
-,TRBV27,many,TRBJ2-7,CASSLFRGVEYF,TGTGCCAGCAGTTTATTTCGGGGAGTTGAGTACTTC
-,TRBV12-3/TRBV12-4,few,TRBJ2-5,CASSLLPGMGQYF,TGTGCCAGCAGTTTACTTCCAGGCATGGGCCAGTACTTC
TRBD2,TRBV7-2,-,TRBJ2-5,CASSLWIGGGARETQYF,TGTGCCAGCAGCTTATGGATCGGCGGGGGGGCCCGGGAGACCCAGTACTTC
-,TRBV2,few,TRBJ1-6,CASSEAIRGRRTDPPLHF,TGTGCCAGCAGTGAAGCGATTCGTGGCCGACGGACTGATCCACCCCTCCACTTT